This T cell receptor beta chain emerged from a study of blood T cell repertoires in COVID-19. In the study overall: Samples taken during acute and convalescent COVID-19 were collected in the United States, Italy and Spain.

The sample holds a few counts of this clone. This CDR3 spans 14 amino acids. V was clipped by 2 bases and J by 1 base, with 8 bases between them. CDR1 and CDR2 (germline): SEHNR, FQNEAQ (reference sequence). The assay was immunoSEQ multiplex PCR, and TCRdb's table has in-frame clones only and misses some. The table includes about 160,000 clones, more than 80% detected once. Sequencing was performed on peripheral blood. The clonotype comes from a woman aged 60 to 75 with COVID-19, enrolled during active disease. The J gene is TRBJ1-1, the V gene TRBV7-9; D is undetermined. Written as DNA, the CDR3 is TGTGCCAGCAGCTTACAACAGAAGAACACTGAAGCTTTCTTT. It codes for CASSLQQKNTEAFF.